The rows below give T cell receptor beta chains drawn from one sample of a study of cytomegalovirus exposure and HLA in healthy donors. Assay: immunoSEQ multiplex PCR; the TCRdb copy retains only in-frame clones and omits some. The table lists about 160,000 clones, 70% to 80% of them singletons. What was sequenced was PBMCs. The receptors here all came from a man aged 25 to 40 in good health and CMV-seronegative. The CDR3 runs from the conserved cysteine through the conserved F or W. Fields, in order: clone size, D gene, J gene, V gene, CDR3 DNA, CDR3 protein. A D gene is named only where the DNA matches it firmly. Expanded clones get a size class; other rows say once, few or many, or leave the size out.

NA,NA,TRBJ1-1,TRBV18,TGTGCCAGCTCACCACGAATGCTGTCGGACACTGAAGCTTTCTTT,CASSPRMLSDTEAFF
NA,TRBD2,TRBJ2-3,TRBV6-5,TGTGCCAGCGGTAGGAGCGGGGGGGTACTAGATACGCAGTATTTT,CASGRSGGVLDTQYF
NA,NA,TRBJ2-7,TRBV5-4,TGTGCCAGCAGCTTGACAGGCTACGAGCAGTACTTC,CASSLTGYEQYF
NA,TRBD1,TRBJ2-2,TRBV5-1,TGCGCCAGCAGCTTGCGACAGGGGGCCGGGGAGCTGTTTTTT,CASSLRQGAGELFF
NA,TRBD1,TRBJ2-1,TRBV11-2,TGTGCCAGCAGCGCCCGGGACAGGGACACCAATGAGCAGTTCTTC,CASSARDRDTNEQFF
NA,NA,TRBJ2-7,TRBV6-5,TGTGCCACCAGGACAGTAAACTCCTACGAGCAGTACTTC,CATRTVNSYEQYF
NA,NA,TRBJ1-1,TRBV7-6,TGTGCCAGCAGCTTAGGGCAGCCGGGGGCTGAAGCTTTCTTT,CASSLGQPGAEAFF
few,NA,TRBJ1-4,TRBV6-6,TGTGCCAGCAGTTATCGGGAAAAACTGTTTTTT,CASSYREKLFF
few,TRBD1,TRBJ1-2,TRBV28,TGTGCCAGCAGTGCAGAGGGAAGGGGGCGACTATCTAACTATGGCTACACCTTC,CASSAEGRGRLSNYGYTF
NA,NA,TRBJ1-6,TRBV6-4,TGTGCCAGCAGTGTACTGCCAGGGAATTCACCCCTCCACTTT,CASSVLPGNSPLHF
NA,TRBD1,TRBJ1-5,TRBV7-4,TGTGCCAGCAGGAGAAAACAGGGGGCCGGACAGCCCCAGCATTTT,CASRRKQGAGQPQHF
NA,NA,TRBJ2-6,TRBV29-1,TGCAGCGTTGAAGTAGTTCCCGGGGCCAACGTCCTGACTTTC,CSVEVVPGANVLTF
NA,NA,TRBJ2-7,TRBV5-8,TGTGCCAGCAGCTTGGCTCGCATCCGGAGCTCCTACGAGCAGTACTTC,CASSLARIRSSYEQYF
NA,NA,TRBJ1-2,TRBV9,TGTGCCAGCAGCGTAGCTACAGGATTAGGATATGGCTACACCTTC,CASSVATGLGYGYTF
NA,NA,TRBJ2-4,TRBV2,TGTGCCAGCAGCGATACAGGGATTTGGGGAGCCAAAAACATTCAGTACTTC,CASSDTGIWGAKNIQYF
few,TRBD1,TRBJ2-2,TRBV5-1,TGCGCCAGCAGCTCGGCACAGGGGAGTCCCCCGGAGCTGTTTTTT,CASSSAQGSPPELFF